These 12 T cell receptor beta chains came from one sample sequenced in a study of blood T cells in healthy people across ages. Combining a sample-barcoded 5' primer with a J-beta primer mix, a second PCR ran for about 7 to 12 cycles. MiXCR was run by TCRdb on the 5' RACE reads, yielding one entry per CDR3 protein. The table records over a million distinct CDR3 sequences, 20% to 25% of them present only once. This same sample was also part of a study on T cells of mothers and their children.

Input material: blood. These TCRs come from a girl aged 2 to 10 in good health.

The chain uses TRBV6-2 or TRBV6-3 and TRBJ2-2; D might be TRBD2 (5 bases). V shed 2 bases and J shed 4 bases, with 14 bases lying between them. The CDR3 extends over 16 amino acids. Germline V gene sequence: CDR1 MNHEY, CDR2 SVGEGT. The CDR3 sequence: CASSYGLTPRTGELFF. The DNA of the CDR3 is TGTGCCAGCAGTTACGGACTCACCCCGCGCACCGGGGAGCTGTTTTTT.

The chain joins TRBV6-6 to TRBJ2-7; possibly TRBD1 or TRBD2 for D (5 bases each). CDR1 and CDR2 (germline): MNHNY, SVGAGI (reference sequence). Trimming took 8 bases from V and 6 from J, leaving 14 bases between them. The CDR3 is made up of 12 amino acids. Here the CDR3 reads CASSRDVGEQYF. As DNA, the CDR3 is TGTGCCAGCTCAAGGGACGTCGGCGAGCAGTACTTC.

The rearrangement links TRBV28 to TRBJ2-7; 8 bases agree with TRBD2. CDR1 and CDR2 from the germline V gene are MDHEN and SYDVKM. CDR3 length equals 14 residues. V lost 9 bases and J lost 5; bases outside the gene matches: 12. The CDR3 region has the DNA TGTGCCAGTTCAATGACCGGGACTAGTGACGAGCAGTACTTC. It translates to CASSMTGTSDEQYF.

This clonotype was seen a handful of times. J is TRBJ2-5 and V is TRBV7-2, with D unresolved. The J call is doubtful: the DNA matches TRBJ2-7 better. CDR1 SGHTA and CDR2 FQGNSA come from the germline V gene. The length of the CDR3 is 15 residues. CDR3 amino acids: CASSLAGSPADEQYF. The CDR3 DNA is TGTGCCAGCAGCTTAGCGGGATCCCCCGCCGACGAGCAGTACTTC.

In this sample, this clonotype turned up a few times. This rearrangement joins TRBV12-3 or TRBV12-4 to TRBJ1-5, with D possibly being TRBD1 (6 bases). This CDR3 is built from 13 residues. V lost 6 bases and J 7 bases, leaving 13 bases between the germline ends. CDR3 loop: CASRGTTGQPQHF. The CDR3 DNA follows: TGTGCCAGCAGGGGGACAACGGGACAGCCCCAGCATTTT.

The CDR3 coding sequence is TGTGCCAGCAGACTAGAGGAACAGGGGACCACTGAAGCTTTCTTT. It specifies CASRLEEQGTTEAFF. The chain couples TRBV7-2 to TRBJ1-1, with TRBD1 matching over 7 bases. This CDR3 comprises 15 residues. CDR1 and CDR2 (germline): SGHTA, FQGNSA. Unmatched junction bases numbered 11, after V lost 6 bases and J lost 4 bases.

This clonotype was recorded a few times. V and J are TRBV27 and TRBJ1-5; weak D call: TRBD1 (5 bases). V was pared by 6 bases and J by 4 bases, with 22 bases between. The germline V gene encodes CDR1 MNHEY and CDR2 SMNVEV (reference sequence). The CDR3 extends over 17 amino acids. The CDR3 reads CASREGAGDVWNQPQHF. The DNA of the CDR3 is TGTGCCAGCAGAGAAGGGGCAGGAGATGTGTGGAATCAGCCCCAGCATTTT.

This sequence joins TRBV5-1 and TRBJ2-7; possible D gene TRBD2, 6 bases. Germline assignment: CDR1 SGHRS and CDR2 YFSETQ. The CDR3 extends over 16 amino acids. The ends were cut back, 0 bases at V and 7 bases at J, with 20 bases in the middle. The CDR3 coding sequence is TGCGCCAGCAGCTTGGCCGTCGGGACTTTAGTTCGAGAGCAGTACTTC. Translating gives CASSLAVGTLVREQYF.

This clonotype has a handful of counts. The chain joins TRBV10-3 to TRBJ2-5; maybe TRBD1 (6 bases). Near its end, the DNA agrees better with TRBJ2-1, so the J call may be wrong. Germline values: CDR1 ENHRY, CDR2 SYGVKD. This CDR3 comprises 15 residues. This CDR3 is CAISETNRVGYEQFF. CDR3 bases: TGTGCCATCAGTGAAACCAACAGGGTGGGGTATGAGCAGTTCTTC.

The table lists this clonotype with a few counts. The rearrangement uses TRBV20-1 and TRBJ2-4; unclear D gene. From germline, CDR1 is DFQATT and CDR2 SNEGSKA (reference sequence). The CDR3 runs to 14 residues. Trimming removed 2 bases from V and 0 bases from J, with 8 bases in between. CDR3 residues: CSARWSPAKNIQYF. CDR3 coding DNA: TGCAGTGCTAGATGGTCGCCAGCCAAAAACATTCAGTACTTC.

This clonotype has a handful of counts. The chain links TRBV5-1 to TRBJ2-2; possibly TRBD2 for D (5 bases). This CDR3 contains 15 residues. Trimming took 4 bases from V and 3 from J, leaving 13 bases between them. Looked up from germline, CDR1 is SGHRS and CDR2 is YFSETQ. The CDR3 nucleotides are TGCGCCAGCAGCAAGGGTGACGGGGACACCGGGGAGCTGTTTTTT. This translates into CASSKGDGDTGELFF.

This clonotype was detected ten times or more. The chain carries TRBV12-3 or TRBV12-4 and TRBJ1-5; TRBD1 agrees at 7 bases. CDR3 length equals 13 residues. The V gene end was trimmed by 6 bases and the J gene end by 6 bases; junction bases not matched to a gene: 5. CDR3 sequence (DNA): TGTGCCAGCAGCCTGACAGGGAGTCAGCCCCAGCATTTT. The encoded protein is CASSLTGSQPQHF.